This is a list of T cell receptor beta chains from one sample in a study of shared clonotypes between healthy human individuals. Only in-frame clones appear in the TCRdb table, and some are missing; sequencing was by immunoSEQ multiplex PCR. There are about 2.1 million clones in the sample; approximately 94% occur only once, and about 1.5% lies in the top ten. Sequences were obtained from naive CD8+ T cells from PBMCs. The receptors here all came from a man between 18 and 35 years old in good health. Some clones in this sample may be carry-over from other donors' samples. Both conserved end residues are part of each CDR3. Clone size is given for some rows only: seen once, a few or many times, or a class if the clone is expanded.

V,J,size,CDR3
TRBV14,TRBJ1-2,-,CASSHLRGEGLGGYTF
TRBV7-3,TRBJ1-1,-,CASSLLGGSEAFF
TRBV4-2,TRBJ1-4,-,CASSQGGSYNEKLFF
TRBV6-6,TRBJ1-1,-,CASSRGRTDAFF
TRBV19,TRBJ2-7,-,CASSTALSGITYEQYF
TRBV28,TRBJ1-1,-,CASSSHLVGDHMNTEAFF
TRBV6-5,TRBJ2-7,-,CASSPTGTGYYEQYF
TRBV27,TRBJ1-2,-,CASSLSRMGGYTF
TRBV5-1,TRBJ2-3,-,CASSPNPSSGSSDTQYF
TRBV9,TRBJ2-7,-,CASSVAMSDEQYF
TRBV4-3,TRBJ2-7,once,CASSQVHAGQRELVLF
TRBV2,TRBJ1-1,-,CASSEARGQGARGTEAFF
TRBV28,TRBJ1-2,-,CASSFSGQGAIGYTF
TRBV7-3,TRBJ2-2,-,CASSSNRDNTGELFF
TRBV28,TRBJ2-7,-,CASSFRDDYEQYF
TRBV27,TRBJ1-2,-,CASTGYRQGQNYGYTF
TRBV28,TRBJ2-3,-,CASIREREVADTQYF
TRBV13,TRBJ2-7,-,CASSLGLMGSYEQYF
TRBV7-2,TRBJ2-1,-,CASSQTSGTNNEQFF
TRBV27,TRBJ1-2,-,CASRSPNGGYTF
TRBV27,TRBJ2-1,-,CASTPRPGPYNEQFF
TRBV4-3,TRBJ2-7,-,CASSPTSSGEDYEQYF
TRBV7-3,TRBJ2-6,-,CASSLSPGWFAGANVLTF
TRBV6-5,TRBJ2-2,-,CASSYSGRAEGELFF
TRBV7-9,TRBJ2-1,once,CASSPREGAYNEQFF
TRBV4-1,TRBJ2-7,-,CASSQGGRDEQYF
TRBV5-6,TRBJ1-1,-,CASSLPGNTEAFF
TRBV18,TRBJ2-5,once,CASSPNPAYQETQYF
TRBV5-4,TRBJ2-4,-,CASSSGLAGGRGNIQYF
TRBV19,TRBJ1-5,-,CASRAGYNQPQHF
TRBV27,TRBJ2-7,-,CASSLLQGQGAYEQYF
TRBV11-2,TRBJ2-2,-,CASSLESWAGELFF
TRBV6-1,TRBJ1-1,-,CASRGRGLNTEAFF
TRBV28,TRBJ1-1,-,CASRKRGFEAFF